Given below is one T cell receptor beta chain in context. This specimen belongs to a study of PD-L1 blockade in urothelial cancer. The CDR3 covers 15 residues. Trimming cost V 5 bases and J 7 bases; bases outside gene matches: 10. CDR1 LNHDA and CDR2 SQIVND come from the germline V gene (reference sequence). Generated by immunoSEQ multiplex PCR, the TCRdb table keeps only in-frame clones and is missing some. The table lists under 90,000 clones, roughly 90% of them singletons. The chain joins TRBV19 to TRBJ1-5; 8 nucleotides align to TRBD1. The receptor was derived from a man in his sixties with urothelial cancer. Sequenced here: PBMCs, sampled around atezolizumab (anti-PD-L1) treatment. This CDR3 is CASSPADRARQPQHF. CDR3 nucleotide sequence: TGTGCCAGTAGTCCCGCGGACAGGGCCAGACAGCCCCAGCATTTT.